This T cell receptor (beta chain) was identified during a study of OX40 agonist ivuxolimab in advanced cancers. The study in broad terms: Ivuxolimab was an agonistic, fully human IgG2 monoclonal antibody directed against OX40 (CD134), a costimulatory receptor. Intravenous ivuxolimab was administered to patients every 2 weeks at six dose levels: 0.01, 0.1, 0.3, 1.5, 3 and 10 mg/kg. Of the roughly 52 patients in dose escalation, around 19 had hepatocellular carcinoma, about 15 had melanoma, 9 had renal cell carcinoma and 9 had head and neck cancer. In the dose-escalation cohort, 75% to 90% of patients were male, and the mean age was roughly 56 years with a range of about 20 to 90. Prior anti-PD-1, anti-PD-L1 or anti-CTLA-4 therapy was permitted, and checkpoint inhibitors had been received by about 44% of dose-escalation patients. Partial responses occurred in three dose-escalation patients, of whom one had hepatocellular carcinoma and two had cutaneous melanoma. The purpose of peripheral TCRbeta sequencing was to test whether ivuxolimab changed TCR sequence diversity and led to clonal T-cell expansion. The paper covers the monotherapy dose-escalation part of the phase I ivuxolimab trial, which included N ≈ 50 patients. Overall study outcomes, separate from this receptor: In the 0.1-3.0 mg/kg groups, partial responders had among the lowest normalized peripheral clonal expansion, particularly in CD8+ T cells. Antigen specificity was not determined for the clonally expanded peripheral T cells. At doses from 0.1 to 3.0 mg/kg, clonal expansion was seen in both CD4+ and CD8+ blood T cells between baseline and week 6. Low levels of normalized T-cell clonal expansion were also seen in some nonresponding patients. After ivuxolimab, CD8+ T cells had more expanded clones than CD4+ T cells on average.

Patients with autoimmune disease history or receiving systemic immunosuppression were excluded from the trial. Peripheral blood for TCR sequencing was collected from all dose cohorts at baseline, on cycle 4 day 1, and on cycle 7 day 1. The samples were drawn from a first-in-human, open-label, multicenter phase I dose-escalation trial of ivuxolimab. Adults with locally advanced or metastatic head and neck squamous cell, hepatocellular, melanoma or renal cell carcinoma were enrolled in the trial. Before TCR sequencing, CD4+ T cells and CD8+ T cells from peripheral blood were sorted into separate populations. The CDR3 contains 15 residues, cysteine and phenylalanine counted. The CDR3 DNA has 45 bases and is translated from base 1. CDR1 and CDR2 are drawn from the germline V gene: SGHAT, FQNNGV. V loses 5 bases at its end and J loses 5 bases; junction bases beyond the gene matches: 6. In the case of this clone: The antigen it binds to is not known. No much larger clone is present one base from it, and per-base qualities are unavailable.

Genomic DNA was isolated from the sorted cells so that the TCRbeta CDR3 region could be sequenced. The immunoSEQ Assay was used for sequencing of TCRbeta CDR3 regions. Drawn from immuneACCESS, this table holds only the in-frame rearrangements with V and J called that TCRdb kept. Clones are partly lost; checked studies trace under half to an unresolved V gene and leave the rest unexplained. The sample data list 25,000 to 35,000 clones, and about four fifths of these were observed just once. The ten largest account for around 20% of the sample. This receptor was obtained from an adult with an advanced solid tumor such as melanoma, head and neck, liver or kidney cancer. The chain was built from TRBV11-2 and TRBJ2-3, with 11 junctional bases fitting TRBD2. The specimen was CD4+ or CD8+ T cells sorted from blood, collected in a trial of the OX40 agonist ivuxolimab. The DNA is TGTGCCAGCAGCGTTAGCGGGGGGGGAGGAGATACGCAGTATTTT. Its protein reads: CASSVSGGGGDTQYF.